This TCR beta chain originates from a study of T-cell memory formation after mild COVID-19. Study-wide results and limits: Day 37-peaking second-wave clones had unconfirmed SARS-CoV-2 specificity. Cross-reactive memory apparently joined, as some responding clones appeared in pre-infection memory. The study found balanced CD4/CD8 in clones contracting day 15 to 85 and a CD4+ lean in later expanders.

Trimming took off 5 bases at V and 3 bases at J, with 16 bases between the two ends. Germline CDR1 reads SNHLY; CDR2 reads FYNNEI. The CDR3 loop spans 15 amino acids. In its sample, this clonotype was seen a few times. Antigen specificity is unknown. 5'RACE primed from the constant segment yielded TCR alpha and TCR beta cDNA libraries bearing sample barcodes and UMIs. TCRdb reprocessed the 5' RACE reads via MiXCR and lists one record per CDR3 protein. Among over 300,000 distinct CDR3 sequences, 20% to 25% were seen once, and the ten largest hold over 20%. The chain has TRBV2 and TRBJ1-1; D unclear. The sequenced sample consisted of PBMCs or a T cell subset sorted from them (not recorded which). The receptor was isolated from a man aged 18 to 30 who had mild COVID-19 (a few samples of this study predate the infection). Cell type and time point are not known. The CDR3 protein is CASSPPTVPYTEAFF. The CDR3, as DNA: TGTGCCAGCAGTCCACCCACGGTACCCTACACTGAAGCTTTCTTT.